The clone carrying this T cell receptor (beta chain) was observed a single time. The antigen remains unidentified. The CDR3 extends over 16 amino acids. Germline V gene data show CDR1 as GTSNPN and CDR2 as SVGIG (reference sequence). The germline V and J ends were trimmed by 4 bases and 5 bases, with 18 bases remaining between them. PCR involved 60 Vbeta and 13 Jbeta primers. The protocol was immunoSEQ multiplex PCR, while the TCRdb copy is restricted to in-frame clones and leaves out a portion. There are 200,000 to 300,000 clones in the sample; 84% occur only once, and 1.5% to 2.5% lies in the top ten. The sample comes from a study of cytomegalovirus exposure and HLA in healthy donors. Notes on the study in general: Cytomegalovirus association was assigned to more than 150 TCR beta chains.

The sample was PBMCs. The receptor comes from a woman in her thirties or forties in good health and CMV-seropositive. The rearrangement joins TRBV30 to TRBJ1-6; maybe TRBD1 (6 bases). CDR3 bases: TGTGCCTGGACCACTATGCAGGGGACGAATAATTCACCCCTCCACTTT. It specifies CAWTTMQGTNNSPLHF.